This TCR beta chain is drawn from a study of CD8+ T cells in alopecia areata. As part of sample collection, lesional scalp punch biopsies and peripheral blood were taken from alopecia areata patients. Extracted from the samples, RNA was reverse transcribed into cDNA to serve as the sequencing template. The protocol was immunoSEQ multiplex PCR, while the TCRdb copy is restricted to in-frame clones and leaves out a portion. The repertoire includes just over 30,000 clones, less than 75% of them detected once, and more than 15% sits in the top ten. The trim removed 4 bases at V and 0 bases at J, leaving 4 bases unmatched. The germline V gene has CDR1 SGHDT and CDR2 YYEEEE. This CDR3 is built from 15 residues. As concerns this clone: Antigen: not known.

General study findings and limits: Sequencing of scalp samples also includes resident alphabeta T cells from normal skin.

The chain uses TRBV5-6 and TRBJ2-7; 10 bases match TRBD2. The material sequenced was NKG2D-high CD8+ T cells sorted from blood. The sequence was collected from a human donor with alopecia areata. The CDR3 coding sequence is TGTGCCAGCAGCCTGAGACTAGCGGGCTCCTACGAGCAGTACTTC. Amino acid sequence: CASSLRLAGSYEQYF.